This T cell receptor (beta chain) was profiled in a study of cytomegalovirus exposure and HLA in healthy donors. On the study more broadly: The 120 validation repertoires and the approximately 690 first-cohort repertoires shared a platform, a later analysis reported.

Assay: immunoSEQ multiplex PCR; the TCRdb copy retains only in-frame clones and omits some. The sample consists of under 100,000 clones, 96% of them appearing once. Remarks on this clone: Antigen specificity is unknown.

Study-level points and caveats: Reportedly, cytomegalovirus status was diagnosed with high sensitivity and specificity. A later analysis found first-cohort TCR clusters tended to co-occur in the roughly 120 validation repertoires. Overall, approximately 150 TCR beta chains were annotated as cytomegalovirus-associated.

Source material: PBMCs. The source of this sequence is a man between 18 and 29 years old in good health and CMV-seronegative.

Here the CDR3 reads CASSLVEGLETQYF. CDR3 DNA sequence: TGTGCCAGCAGCTTAGTGGAGGGCTTAGAGACCCAGTACTTC. The V and J genes are TRBV11-3 and TRBJ2-5; maybe TRBD2 (6 bases). CDR3 length: 14 amino acids. Deletions cut 1 base from V and 4 bases from J, with 10 bases between. CDR1 SGHNT and CDR2 YENEEA come from the germline V gene.